Listed here is a single TCR beta chain. This entry belongs to a study of shared clonotypes between healthy human individuals. Assay used: immunoSEQ multiplex PCR; TCRdb lists only in-frame clones, some missing. Among approximately 600,000 clones listed, 95% were seen once. Naivety among CD8 cells was defined by CD45RO negativity and positive CCR7 selection, thereby excluding terminally differentiated effector memory CD45RA+ cells. The donor population consisted of healthy HIV-negative adults with no recent acute infections or vaccinations. There are 12 residues in the CDR3. The germline V gene has CDR1 SGHTA and CDR2 FQGNSA. Trimming removed 5 bases at V and 5 bases at J, with 9 bases between.

This clonotype was obtained from a woman in her twenties or thirties in good health. The V call is TRBV7-2, the J call TRBJ2-5; TRBD2 is a possible D gene (5 bases). The material sequenced was naive CD8+ T cells sorted from blood. The CDR3 reads CASSRDWETQYF. Written as DNA, the CDR3 is TGTGCCAGCAGCCGGGATTGGGAGACCCAGTACTTC.